One and the same sample provided the 9 T cell receptor beta chains below, sequenced in a study of blood T cell repertoires in COVID-19 (dated by TCRdb to the early 2020s). The library came from the immunoSEQ multiplex PCR assay. Drawn from immuneACCESS, this table holds only the in-frame rearrangements with V and J called that TCRdb kept. Clones are partly lost; checked studies trace under half to an unresolved V gene and leave the rest unexplained. The sample includes fewer than 350,000 clones, with less than 90% observed a single time. The top ten hold approximately 12% of the sample. Sequences were obtained from peripheral blood. These receptors originate from a woman aged 25 to 39 with COVID-19, enrolled during active disease.

The J gene is TRBJ2-7, the V gene TRBV7-9; D not resolved. The V gene's germline CDR1 is SEHNR and CDR2 FQNEAQ (reference sequence). This CDR3 has 11 amino acids. V lost 4 bases and J lost 6, with 7 bases in between. CDR3 in DNA: TGTGCCAGCAGCTCGAACTTCGAGCAGTACTTC. Translated, it gives CASSSNFEQYF.

The V call is TRBV6-5, the J call TRBJ2-5; D is ambiguous. The CDR3 loop spans 12 amino acids. CDR1 and CDR2 from the germline V gene are MNHEY and SVGAGI. Trimming took off 8 bases at V and 7 bases at J, with 14 bases between the two ends. The CDR3: CASGDRPATQYF. CDR3 DNA: TGTGCCAGCGGAGACCGCCCAGCGACCCAGTACTTC.

This chain joins TRBV15 and TRBJ1-4; D unclear. V gave up 5 bases and J gave up 4 bases, with 14 bases separating them. CDR1 and CDR2 (germline): LNHNV, YYDKDF (reference sequence). The CDR3 has 15 residues. This chain's CDR3 is CATSLSGQVNEKLFF. The DNA of the CDR3 is TGTGCCACCAGCTTAAGCGGGCAGGTTAATGAAAAACTGTTTTTT.

V gene TRBV5-1 combines with J gene TRBJ2-7, with unresolved D. CDR3 length: 14 residues. Germline V CDR1 and CDR2: SGHRS, YFSETQ. Deletions cut 0 bases from V and 2 bases from J, with 9 bases between. The CDR3, as DNA: TGCGCCAGCAGCTTGGCGCCAGGTCCCTACGAGCAGTACTTC. Translated: CASSLAPGPYEQYF.

This clone was observed a single time. This chain links TRBV24-1 with TRBJ2-1; 10 nucleotides match TRBD2. The CDR3 contains 15 residues. V was pared by 3 bases and J by 7 bases, with 5 bases of the junction left unmatched. The germline gives CDR1 KGHDR, CDR2 SFDVKD. CDR3 sequence (DNA): TGTGCCACCAGTGATAGCGGGGGGGCCAGAAATGAGCAGTTCTTC. It is translated as CATSDSGGARNEQFF.

This chain joins TRBV3-1 (or the pseudogene TRBV3-2) and TRBJ1-5; D remains ambiguous. Trimming took 4 bases from V and 2 from J, leaving 12 bases between them. The CDR3 is 15 amino acids. From germline, CDR1 is LGHDT and CDR2 YNNKEL (reference sequence). In nucleotides, the CDR3 is TGTGCCAGCAGCCGCGGGCAGGAGGGCAATCAGCCCCAGCATTTT. It specifies CASSRGQEGNQPQHF.

This chain joins TRBV27 and TRBJ2-2, with unresolved D. The V gene lost 8 bases and the J gene lost 2 bases, with 3 bases spanning the gap. Germline lookup yields CDR1 MNHEY and CDR2 SMNVEV (reference sequence). The CDR3 consists of 11 residues. The CDR3 reads CASSNTGELFF. The CDR3 coding sequence is TGTGCCAGCTCTAACACCGGGGAGCTGTTTTTT.

This clone has only a few counts. The chain couples TRBV6-5 to TRBJ2-7, with 7 positions matching TRBD2. The junction had 5 bases not matched to a gene; V was cut back by 8 bases and J by 4 bases. Germline V gene data show CDR1 as MNHEY and CDR2 as SVGAGI. CDR3 size: 12 residues. This CDR3 reads CASQAGLYEQYF. CDR3 coding DNA: TGTGCCAGCCAAGCGGGACTATACGAGCAGTACTTC.

The chain uses TRBV4-1 and TRBJ1-1, with 8 bases aligning to TRBD1. Germline trimming cut 1 base from V and 1 base from J; bases unmatched to any gene: 8. CDR1 and CDR2 (germline): MGHRA, YSYEKL. This CDR3 comprises 17 residues. CDR3 amino acids: CASSQGTGFLKNTEAFF. In nucleotides, the CDR3 is TGCGCCAGCAGCCAAGGGACAGGGTTTTTGAAGAACACTGAAGCTTTCTTT.